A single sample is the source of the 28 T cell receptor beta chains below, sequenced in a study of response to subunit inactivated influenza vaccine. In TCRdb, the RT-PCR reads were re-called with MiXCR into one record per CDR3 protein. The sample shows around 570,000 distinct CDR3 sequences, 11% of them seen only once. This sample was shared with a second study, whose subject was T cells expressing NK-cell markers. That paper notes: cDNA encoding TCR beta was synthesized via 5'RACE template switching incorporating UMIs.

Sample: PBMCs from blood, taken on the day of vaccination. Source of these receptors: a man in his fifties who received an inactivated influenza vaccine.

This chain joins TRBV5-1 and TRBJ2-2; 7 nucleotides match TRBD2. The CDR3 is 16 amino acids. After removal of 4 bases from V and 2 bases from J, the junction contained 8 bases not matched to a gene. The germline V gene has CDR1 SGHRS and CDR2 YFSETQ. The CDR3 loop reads CASSVGGRVNTGELFF. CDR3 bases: TGCGCCAGCAGCGTCGGGGGGAGAGTCAACACCGGGGAGCTGTTTTTT.

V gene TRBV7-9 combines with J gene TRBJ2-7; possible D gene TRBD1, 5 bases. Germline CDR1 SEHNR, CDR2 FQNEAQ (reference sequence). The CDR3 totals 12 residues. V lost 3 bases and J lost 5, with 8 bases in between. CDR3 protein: CASSLDIDEQYF. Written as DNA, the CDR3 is TGTGCCAGCAGCTTGGACATCGACGAGCAGTACTTC.

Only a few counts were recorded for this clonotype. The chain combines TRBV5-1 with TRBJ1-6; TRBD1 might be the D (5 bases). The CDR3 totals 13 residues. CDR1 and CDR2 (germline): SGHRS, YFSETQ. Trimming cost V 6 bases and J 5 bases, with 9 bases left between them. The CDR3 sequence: CASTPQDNSPLHF. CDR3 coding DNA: TGCGCCAGCACCCCACAGGATAATTCACCCCTCCACTTT.

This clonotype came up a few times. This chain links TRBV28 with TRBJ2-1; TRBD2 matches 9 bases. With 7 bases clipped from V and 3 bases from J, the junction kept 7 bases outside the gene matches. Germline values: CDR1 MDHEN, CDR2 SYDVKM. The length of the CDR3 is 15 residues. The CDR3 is CASTQETSGYNEQFF. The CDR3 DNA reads TGTGCCAGCACTCAAGAGACTAGCGGCTACAATGAGCAGTTCTTC.

The chain's CDR3 is CASSTGTAPETQYF. CDR3 nucleotide sequence: TGCGCCAGCTCCACCGGGACAGCCCCTGAGACCCAGTACTTC. The chain links TRBV5-1 to TRBJ2-5, with TRBD1 matching over 7 bases. There are 14 residues in the CDR3. Trimming at V came to 7 bases and at J to 5 bases, leaving 11 bases not matched to a gene. The germline CDR1 and CDR2 sequences are SGHRS and YFSETQ.

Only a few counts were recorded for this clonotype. CDR3 amino acids: CSARGTSGITDTQYF. Written as DNA, the CDR3 is TGCAGTGCTAGGGGGACTAGCGGAATAACAGATACGCAGTATTTT. The chain recombines TRBV20-1 with TRBJ2-3, with TRBD2 matching 11 bases. The ends lost 3 bases at V and 3 bases at J; junction bases unmatched: 5. This CDR3 is built from 15 residues. The V gene's germline CDR1 is DFQATT and CDR2 SNEGSKA (reference sequence).

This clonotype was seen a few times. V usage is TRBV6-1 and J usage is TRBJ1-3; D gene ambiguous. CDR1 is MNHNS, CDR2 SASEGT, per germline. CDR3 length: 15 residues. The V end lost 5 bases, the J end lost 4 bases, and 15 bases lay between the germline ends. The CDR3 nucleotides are TGTGCCAGCAGTCAAACCGCTTACAGCGGAAACACCATATATTTT. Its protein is CASSQTAYSGNTIYF.

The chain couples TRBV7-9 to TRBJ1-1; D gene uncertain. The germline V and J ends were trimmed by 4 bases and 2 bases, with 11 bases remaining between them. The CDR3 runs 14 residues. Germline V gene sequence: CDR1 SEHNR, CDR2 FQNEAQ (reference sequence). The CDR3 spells CASSSELINTEAFF. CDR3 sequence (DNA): TGTGCCAGCAGCTCGGAATTAATTAACACTGAAGCTTTCTTT.

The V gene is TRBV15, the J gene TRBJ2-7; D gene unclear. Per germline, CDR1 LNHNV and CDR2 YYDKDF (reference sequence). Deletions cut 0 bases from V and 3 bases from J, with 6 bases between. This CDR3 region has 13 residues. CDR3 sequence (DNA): TGTGCCACCAGCAGAGACGAGGTCTACGAGCAGTACTTC. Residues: CATSRDEVYEQYF.

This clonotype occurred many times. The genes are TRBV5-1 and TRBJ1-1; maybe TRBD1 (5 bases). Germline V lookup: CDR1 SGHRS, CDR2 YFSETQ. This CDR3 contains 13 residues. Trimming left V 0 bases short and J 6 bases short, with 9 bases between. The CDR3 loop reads CASSLGGWPEAFF. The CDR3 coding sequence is TGCGCCAGCAGCTTGGGGGGGTGGCCTGAAGCTTTCTTT.

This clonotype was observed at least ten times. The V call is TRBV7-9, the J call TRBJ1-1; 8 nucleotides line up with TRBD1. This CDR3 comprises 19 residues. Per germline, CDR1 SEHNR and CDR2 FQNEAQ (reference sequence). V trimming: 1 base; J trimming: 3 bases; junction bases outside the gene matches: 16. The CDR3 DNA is TGTGCCAGCAGCTTAGGGACAGGGTTTTCTCGGCTGATGTACACTGAAGCTTTCTTT. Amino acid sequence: CASSLGTGFSRLMYTEAFF.

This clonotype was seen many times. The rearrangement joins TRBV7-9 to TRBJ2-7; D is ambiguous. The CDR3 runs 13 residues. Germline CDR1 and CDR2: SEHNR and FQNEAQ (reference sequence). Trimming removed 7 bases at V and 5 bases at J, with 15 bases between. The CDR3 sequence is CASNLFTGHEQYF. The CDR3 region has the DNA TGTGCCAGCAACCTTTTTACTGGCCACGAGCAGTACTTC. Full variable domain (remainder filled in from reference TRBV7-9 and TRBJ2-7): DTGVSQNPRHKITKRGQNVTFRCDPISEHNRLYWYRQTLGQGPEFLTYFQNEAQLEKSRLLSDRFSAERPKGSFSTLEIQRTEQGDSAMYLCASNLFTGHEQYFGPGTRLTVT.

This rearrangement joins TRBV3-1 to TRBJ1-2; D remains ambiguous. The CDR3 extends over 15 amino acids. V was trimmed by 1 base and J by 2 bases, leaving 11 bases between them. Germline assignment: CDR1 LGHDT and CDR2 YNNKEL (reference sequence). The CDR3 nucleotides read TGTGCCAGCAGCCAAGGTCGGCCGGCCAACTATGGCTACACCTTC. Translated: CASSQGRPANYGYTF.

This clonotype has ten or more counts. The CDR3, as DNA: TGTGCCAGCAGCTCTCGGGGCCGCCTTAAAGGGTTCTTC. It translates to CASSSRGRLKGFF. V is TRBV12-3 or TRBV12-4 and J is TRBJ2-1; D might be TRBD1 or TRBD2, each matching 5 bases. The CDR3 covers 13 residues. The V gene lost 6 bases and the J gene lost 15 bases, with 21 bases spanning the gap.

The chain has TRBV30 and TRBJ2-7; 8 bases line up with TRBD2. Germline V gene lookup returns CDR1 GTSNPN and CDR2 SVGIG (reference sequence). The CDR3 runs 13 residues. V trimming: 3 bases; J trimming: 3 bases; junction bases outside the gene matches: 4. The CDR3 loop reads CAWSRGGRYEQYF. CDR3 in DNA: TGTGCCTGGAGCCGGGGGGGACGCTACGAGCAGTACTTC.

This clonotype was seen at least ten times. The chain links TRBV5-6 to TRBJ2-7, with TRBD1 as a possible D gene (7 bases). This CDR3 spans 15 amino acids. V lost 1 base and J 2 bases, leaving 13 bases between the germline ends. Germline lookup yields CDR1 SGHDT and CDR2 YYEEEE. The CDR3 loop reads CASSLRQGGAYEQYF. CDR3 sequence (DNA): TGTGCCAGCAGCTTGAGACAGGGAGGTGCCTACGAGCAGTACTTC.

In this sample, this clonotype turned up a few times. The CDR3 bases are TGTGCCAGCAGTCTTAGCGGGGCGGTCACCGGGGAGCTGTTTTTT. As protein: CASSLSGAVTGELFF. The chain combines TRBV12-3 or TRBV12-4 with TRBJ2-2; 8 bases line up with TRBD2. After removal of 5 bases from V and 4 bases from J, the junction contained 6 bases not matched to a gene. There are 15 residues in the CDR3.

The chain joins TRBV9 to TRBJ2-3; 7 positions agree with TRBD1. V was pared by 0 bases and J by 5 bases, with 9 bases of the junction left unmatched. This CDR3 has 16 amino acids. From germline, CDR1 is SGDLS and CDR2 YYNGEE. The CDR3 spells CASSVDAGGPKDTQYF. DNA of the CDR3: TGTGCCAGCAGCGTAGACGCAGGGGGTCCAAAAGATACGCAGTATTTT.

The CDR3: CASRGQGATGSPLHF. The CDR3 region has the DNA TGTGCCAGCCGGGGACAGGGGGCCACTGGTTCACCCCTCCACTTT. The genes are TRBV3-1 and TRBJ1-6, with TRBD1 identical over 12 bases. Germline-derived CDR1 and CDR2 are LGHDT and YNNKEL (reference sequence). This CDR3 region has 15 residues. Trimming removed 8 bases from V and 9 bases from J; junction bases left unmatched: 8.

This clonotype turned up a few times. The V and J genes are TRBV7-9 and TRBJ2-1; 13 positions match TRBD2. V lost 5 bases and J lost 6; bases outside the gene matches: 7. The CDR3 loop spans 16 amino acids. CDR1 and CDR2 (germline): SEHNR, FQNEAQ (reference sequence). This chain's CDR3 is CASSPGGLAGVNEQFF. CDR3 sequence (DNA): TGTGCCAGCAGCCCGGGTGGACTAGCGGGGGTCAATGAGCAGTTCTTC.

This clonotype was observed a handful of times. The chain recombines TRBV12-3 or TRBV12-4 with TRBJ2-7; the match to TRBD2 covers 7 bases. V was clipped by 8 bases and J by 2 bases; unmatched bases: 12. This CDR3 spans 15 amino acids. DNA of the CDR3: TGTGCCAGCTCTAAAACTGCCGGGAGGACCTACGAGCAGTACTTC. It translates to CASSKTAGRTYEQYF.

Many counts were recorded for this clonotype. The CDR3 loop reads CASLNTNSVVLTF. The CDR3 DNA sequence: TGTGCCAGTCTTAACACCAACTCGGTCGTCCTGACTTTC. The V gene is TRBV19, the J gene TRBJ2-6; D is unclear. The CDR3 length is 13 residues. The V end was cut by 8 bases, the J end by 12 bases, with 17 bases between. Germline assignment: CDR1 LNHDA and CDR2 SQIVND (reference sequence).

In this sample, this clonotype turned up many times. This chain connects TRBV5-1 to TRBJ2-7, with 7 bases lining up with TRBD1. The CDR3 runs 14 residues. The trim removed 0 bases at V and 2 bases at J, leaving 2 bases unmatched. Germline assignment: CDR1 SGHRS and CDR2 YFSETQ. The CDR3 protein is CASSLDRGPYEQYF. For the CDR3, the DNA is TGCGCCAGCAGCTTGGACAGGGGACCCTACGAGCAGTACTTC.

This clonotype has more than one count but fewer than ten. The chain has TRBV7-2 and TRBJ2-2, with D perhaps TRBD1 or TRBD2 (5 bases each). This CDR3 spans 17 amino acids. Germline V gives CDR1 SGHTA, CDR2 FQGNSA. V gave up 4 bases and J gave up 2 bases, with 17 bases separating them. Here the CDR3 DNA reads TGTGCCAGCAGCTCCCGTCGGGGCAGTCCTAACACCGGGGAGCTGTTTTTT. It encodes CASSSRRGSPNTGELFF.

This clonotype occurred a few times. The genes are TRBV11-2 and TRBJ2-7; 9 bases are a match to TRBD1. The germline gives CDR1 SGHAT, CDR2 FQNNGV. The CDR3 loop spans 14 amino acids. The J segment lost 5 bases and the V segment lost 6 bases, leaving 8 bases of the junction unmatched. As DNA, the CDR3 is TGTGCCAGCAGGGAGTACAGGGGGCTGAACGAGCAGTACTTC. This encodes CASREYRGLNEQYF.

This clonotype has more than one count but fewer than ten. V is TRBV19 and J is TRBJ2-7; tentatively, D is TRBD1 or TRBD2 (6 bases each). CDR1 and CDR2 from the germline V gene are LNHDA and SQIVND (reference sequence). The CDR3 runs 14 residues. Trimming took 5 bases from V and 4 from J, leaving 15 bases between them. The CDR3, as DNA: TGTGCCAGTAGTCCCCTTGGAGGGGGATACGAGCAGTACTTC. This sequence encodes CASSPLGGGYEQYF. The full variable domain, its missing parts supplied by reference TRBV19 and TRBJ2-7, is DGGITQSPKYLFRKEGQNVTLSCEQNLNHDAMYWYRQDPGQGLRLIYYSQIVNDFQKGDIAEGYSVSREKKESFPLTVTSAQKNPTAFYLCASSPLGGGYEQYFGPGTRLTVT.

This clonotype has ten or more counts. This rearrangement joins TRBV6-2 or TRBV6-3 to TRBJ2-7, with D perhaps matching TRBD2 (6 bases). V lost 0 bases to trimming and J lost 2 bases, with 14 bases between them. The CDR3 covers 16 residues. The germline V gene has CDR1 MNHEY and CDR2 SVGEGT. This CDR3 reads CASSYSAASATYEQYF. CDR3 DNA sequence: TGTGCCAGCAGTTACTCCGCGGCTAGCGCTACCTACGAGCAGTACTTC.

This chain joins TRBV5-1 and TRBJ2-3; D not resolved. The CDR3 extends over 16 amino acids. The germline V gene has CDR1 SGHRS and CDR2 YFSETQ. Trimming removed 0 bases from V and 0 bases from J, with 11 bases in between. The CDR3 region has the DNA TGCGCCAGCAGCTTGGCCGAGACACCTAGCACAGATACGCAGTATTTT. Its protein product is CASSLAETPSTDTQYF.